Listed below are T cell receptor beta chains from one sample, sequenced in a study of control samples from healthy donors and cancer patients. Produced via immunoSEQ multiplex PCR; TCRdb's table is partial and in-frame only. Of tens of thousands of clones listed, approximately 78% are singletons. The sequenced material came from blood. These receptors all stem from a woman in her fifties or sixties in good health. The CDR3 runs from the conserved cysteine through the conserved F or W. Fields, in order: J gene, clone size, V gene, D gene, CDR3 DNA, CDR3 protein. A D gene is named only where the DNA matches it firmly. Not all rows give a size; the values are once, few, many and, for expanded clones, a class.

TRBJ1-6 - TRBV2 - TGTGCCAGCCTGGGGGCCAGGAATAATTCACCCCTCCACTTT CASLGARNNSPLHF
TRBJ1-2 - TRBV7-2 - TGTGCCAGCAGTAACTTGGCAGGGAATTACTATGGCTACACCTTC CASSNLAGNYYGYTF
TRBJ1-2 - TRBV5-1 - TGCGCCAGCAGGCTCCAGGGCAGGAACTATGGCTACACCTTC CASRLQGRNYGYTF
TRBJ2-1 - TRBV7-2 TRBD2 TGTGCCAGCAGCCTAGGACTAGCGGGAAGCAATGAGCAGTTCTTC CASSLGLAGSNEQFF
TRBJ2-5 - TRBV7-2 - TGTGCCAGCAGCTCGGTCGGGGAGACCCAGTACTTC CASSSVGETQYF
TRBJ1-1 - TRBV7-9 - TGTGCCAGCAGCCCCCCGACAGGTCAGAACACTGAAGCTTTCTTT CASSPPTGQNTEAFF
TRBJ1-5 few TRBV6-5 - TGTGCCAGCAGCCCGCTTTCAGGGCAGCCCCAGCATTTT CASSPLSGQPQHF
TRBJ1-4 - TRBV11-1 - TGTGCCAGCAGCGGCGGGGGACGGTTAAATGAAAAACTGTTTTTT CASSGGGRLNEKLFF
TRBJ1-2 - TRBV7-9 - TGTGCCAGCAGCTTAGGTGGCGACTATGGCTACACCTTC CASSLGGDYGYTF
TRBJ2-1 - TRBV11-3 - TGTGCCAGCAGCTTTCAAGGGCTCGAGCAGTTCTTC CASSFQGLEQFF
TRBJ1-4 - TRBV5-4 TRBD1 TGTGCCAGCAGCTTACAGGGGGTAACTAATGAAAAACTGTTTTTT CASSLQGVTNEKLFF
TRBJ2-3 - TRBV4-1 - TGCGCCAGCAGCCAGGATAACCGGGACACCGCCCGTTATACGCAGTATTTT CASSQDNRDTARYTQYF
TRBJ1-3 - TRBV28 - TGTGCCAGCAGTGAGGGGGGTTCTAAAGGATATTTT CASSEGGSKGYF
TRBJ2-5 once TRBV3-1/TRBV3-2 - TGTGCCAGCAGCCAGGAAAGGGGTCGGGAGACCCAGTACTTC CASSQERGRETQYF
TRBJ1-2 - TRBV18 - TGTGCCAGCTCAATCGGACACATTAACTATGGCTACACCTTC CASSIGHINYGYTF
TRBJ2-7 - TRBV5-4 - TGTGCCAGCAGCCAAGCTCCCCTAGCTACCTACGAGCAGTACTTC CASSQAPLATYEQYF
TRBJ2-7 - TRBV18 TRBD1 TGTGCCAGCTCTCCGTTAACCGGGACAGGGTCCTACGAGCAGTACTTC CASSPLTGTGSYEQYF
TRBJ1-3 - TRBV6-1 - TGTGCCAGCAGAGAAGGGCCAGGGCTTCGGAACACCATATATTTT CASREGPGLRNTIYF
TRBJ2-1 medium-sized TRBV7-9 - TGTGCCAGCAGCTTAGTAGTCAGCCGCTCCTACAATGAGCAGTTCTTC CASSLVVSRSYNEQFF
TRBJ2-7 - TRBV3-1/TRBV3-2 - TGTGCCAGCAGCCCGCTGGGGGGCGAGCAGTACTTC CASSPLGGEQYF
TRBJ1-1 - TRBV11-2 - TGTGCCAGCAGCTTCACACAGAAGAACACTGAAGCTTTCTTT CASSFTQKNTEAFF
TRBJ2-7 - TRBV5-1 - TGCGCCAGCAGACCCGTAAGCACAGGAGCCTACGAGCAGTACTTC CASRPVSTGAYEQYF